The sequence of this T cell receptor beta chain was determined in a study of identical twins. This clonotype was seen just once. Its specificity is not known. TCRdb independently ran MiXCR on the 5' RACE reads; one entry per CDR3 protein. The table lists roughly 720,000 distinct CDR3 sequences, 15% to 20% of them singletons. Germline V lookup: CDR1 MNHNS, CDR2 SASEGT. This CDR3 contains 14 residues. Deletions cut 6 bases from V and 0 bases from J, with 8 bases between. Broader study findings: Potential partial confounding of zero-insertion analyses by invariant MAIT and iNKT cells was noted. Out-of-frame TCR alpha sharing observed in monozygotic twins exceeded model estimates.

The data were also submitted as part of a second study, on T cells expressing NK-cell markers. That study adds: Only alpha-beta TCR T cells were sorted in several experiments, using an anti-gamma-delta TCR antibody. The same clonotypes also predominated in the CD3+CD56-NKG2C+ fraction of four donors.

The TCR originated in a woman aged 18-29 years in good health. The rearrangement links TRBV6-1 to TRBJ2-2; D call uncertain. Source material: PBMCs. This CDR3 reads CASRDHPNTGELFF. CDR3 nucleotide sequence: TGTGCCAGCAGGGACCACCCGAACACCGGGGAGCTGTTTTTT.